This T cell receptor beta chain was retrieved from a study of cytomegalovirus exposure and HLA in healthy donors. The PCR was carried out with 60 Vbeta primers and 13 Jbeta primers. TCRdb's table, derived via immunoSEQ multiplex PCR, lists solely in-frame clones and lacks some. Here the sample spans under 250,000 clones, around four fifths being singletons. Germline V gene sequence: CDR1 SEHNR, CDR2 FQNEAQ (reference sequence). The CDR3 contains 13 residues. Between the trimmed V and J ends, which lost 1 base and 9 bases, there was a span of 9 bases. This clone came up a few times. Its antigen is not identified. General observations from the study: The CMV antigen specificity of a few CMV-associated chains was confirmed through in vitro analysis.

Sequenced input: PBMCs. The TCR sequence derives from a male donor in good health and CMV-seronegative. The chain carries TRBV7-9 and TRBJ2-2; D remains ambiguous. The CDR3 here is CASSLEPVRELFF. For the CDR3, the DNA is TGTGCCAGCAGCTTAGAGCCCGTTCGGGAGCTGTTTTTT.